This passage covers 32 T cell receptor beta chains from one sample sequenced in a study of T cell repertoires in cytomegalovirus infection. Via MiXCR, TCRdb re-called the reads, giving one row per CDR3 protein. The sample has some 50,000 distinct CDR3 sequences, 20% to 25% seen once. These TCRs' antigens remain unknown. The sample consisted of CD8+ T cells from cultured PBMCs, taken from culture after CMV antigen stimulation. These receptors all stem from a human donor in good health (CMV status not recorded). Some clones in this sample may be carry-over from other donors' samples.

This clonotype was counted a single time. This rearrangement joins TRBV12-3 or TRBV12-4 to TRBJ2-5, with 12 bases that match TRBD2. The junction had 1 base not matched to a gene; V was cut back by 1 base and J by 1 base. This CDR3 contains 16 residues. The CDR3 loop is CASSLGLAGVQETQYF. In DNA, the CDR3 is TGTGCCAGCAGTTTAGGACTAGCGGGGGTCCAAGAGACCCAGTACTTC.

The chain recombines TRBV7-2 with TRBJ2-5; no definite D call. This CDR3 has 14 amino acids. Germline CDR1 is SGHTA and CDR2 is FQGNSA. V lost 1 base and J 5 bases, leaving 11 bases between the germline ends. This CDR3 is CASSLVPASETQYF. The CDR3 DNA reads TGTGCCAGCAGCTTAGTCCCAGCTTCCGAGACCCAGTACTTC.

CDR3 DNA sequence: TGTGCCAGCAGTCCGACATCAGGGGGCTTTCAGACCCAGTACTTC. Protein sequence: CASSPTSGGFQTQYF. This chain links TRBV6-2 or TRBV6-3 with TRBJ2-5, with 8 nucleotides matching TRBD1. Trimming took 5 bases from V and 6 from J; bases not matched to a gene: 11. Germline V lookup: CDR1 MNHEY, CDR2 SVGEGT. The CDR3 length is 15 residues.

The J gene is TRBJ2-1, the V gene TRBV7-2; D call uncertain. The germline V gene encodes CDR1 SGHTA and CDR2 FQGNSA. CDR3 length: 14 residues. V was trimmed by 6 bases and J by 2 bases, leaving 11 bases between them. CDR3: CASRVFGAYNEQFF. The CDR3 bases are TGTGCCAGCAGGGTGTTTGGGGCCTACAATGAGCAGTTCTTC.

The chain links TRBV5-1 to TRBJ2-5; D possibly corresponds to TRBD1 (6 bases). CDR1 SGHRS and CDR2 YFSETQ come from the germline V gene. The CDR3 covers 18 residues. Trimming pared 4 bases from V and 0 bases from J, leaving 22 bases between. The CDR3 DNA reads as TGCGCCAGCAGCGTGTTCGGCCCCGGGGACACCAACCAAGAGACCCAGTACTTC. Residues: CASSVFGPGDTNQETQYF.

The chain couples TRBV7-6 to TRBJ2-1; 11 bases agree with TRBD2. This CDR3 is built from 18 residues. Germline CDR1 and CDR2: SGHVS and FNYEAQ. V shed 5 bases, J shed 5 bases, and the junction held 14 bases outside the gene matches. CDR3 coding DNA: TGTGCCAGCAGCATGGGACTAGCGGCCTACGAAAGGAACAATGAGCAGTTCTTC. Its translation is CASSMGLAAYERNNEQFF.

This clonotype has a handful of counts. This sequence joins TRBV7-8 and TRBJ2-2; a possible D gene is TRBD2 (5 bases). V dropped 3 bases and J dropped 6 bases, with 17 bases sitting between them. The CDR3 is 16 residues long. Germline V gives CDR1 SGHVS, CDR2 FQNEAQ. The CDR3, as DNA: TGTGCCAGCAGCTTGACGAGGGATTGGGTCCCCGGGGAGCTGTTTTTT. It codes for CASSLTRDWVPGELFF.

V usage is TRBV15 and J usage is TRBJ2-1; no firm D call. V lost 2 bases and J lost 0, with 17 bases in between. Germline CDR1 and CDR2: LNHNV and YYDKDF (reference sequence). There are 18 residues in the CDR3. CDR3 sequence: CATSRPHPSQSSYNEQFF. CDR3 DNA sequence: TGTGCCACCAGCAGACCCCATCCGAGTCAGAGCTCCTACAATGAGCAGTTCTTC.

The chain uses TRBV12-3 or TRBV12-4 and TRBJ2-4, with D possibly matching TRBD1 (7 bases). Deletions cut 6 bases from V and 3 bases from J, with 18 bases between. The CDR3 has 16 residues. The CDR3 sequence: CASRVGGGVDKNIQYF. The CDR3 bases are TGTGCCAGCAGGGTAGGGGGCGGGGTGGACAAAAACATTCAGTACTTC.

Only a few counts were recorded for this clonotype. The chain is built from TRBV6-1 and TRBJ1-5, with D possibly being TRBD1 (5 bases). The CDR3 contains 14 residues. Trimming pared 6 bases from V and 6 bases from J, leaving 15 bases between. Germline V gives CDR1 MNHNS, CDR2 SASEGT. The chain's CDR3 is CASSPGEGGQPQHF. The CDR3 DNA is TGTGCCAGCAGCCCGGGGGAGGGCGGTCAGCCCCAGCATTTT.

J is TRBJ2-7 and V is TRBV12-3 or TRBV12-4, with unresolved D. CDR3 length: 14 amino acids. The V end lost 6 bases, the J end lost 1 base, and 13 bases lay between the germline ends. The CDR3 DNA sequence: TGTGCCAGCAGAAACTCCCGAGATTCCTACGAGCAGTACTTC. This gives the protein CASRNSRDSYEQYF.

This clonotype was seen a few times. The chain couples TRBV12-3 or TRBV12-4 to TRBJ2-4; D uncertain. The CDR3 consists of 16 residues. V lost 4 bases and J 0 bases, leaving 13 bases between the germline ends. The CDR3 reads CASSYTLGVAKNIQYF. The CDR3 region has the DNA TGTGCCAGCAGTTACACTCTTGGGGTAGCCAAAAACATTCAGTACTTC.

There are a few counts of this clonotype. This chain uses TRBV7-9 with TRBJ2-1; no definite D call. V dropped 1 base and J dropped 5 bases, with 12 bases sitting between them. This CDR3 spans 15 amino acids. Germline CDR1 SEHNR, CDR2 FQNEAQ (reference sequence). CDR3 sequence: CASSLVPDENNEQFF. The CDR3 region has the DNA TGTGCCAGCAGCTTAGTTCCGGACGAAAACAATGAGCAGTTCTTC. The variable domain in full, with the rest retrieved from reference TRBV7-9 and TRBJ2-1, is DTGVSQNPRHKITKRGQNVTFRCDPISEHNRLYWYRQTLGQGPEFLTYFQNEAQLEKSRLLSDRFSAERPKGSFSTLEIQRTEQGDSAMYLCASSLVPDENNEQFFGPGTRLTVL.

Only a few counts were recorded for this clonotype. The V and J genes are TRBV4-1 and TRBJ2-1; D possibly corresponds to TRBD1 (6 bases). Trimming took 3 bases from V and 3 from J, leaving 9 bases between them. CDR1 is MGHRA, CDR2 YSYEKL, per germline. The CDR3 is made up of 14 amino acids. The CDR3 here is CASSHSDSYNEQFF. In DNA form, the CDR3 reads TGCGCCAGCAGCCATTCGGACAGCTACAATGAGCAGTTCTTC.

The sample holds a few counts of this clonotype. The CDR3 nucleotides read TGTGCCACCAGCATCGGGAGTCTGTCCTACAATGAGCAGTTCTTC. Its protein is CATSIGSLSYNEQFF. The chain has TRBV15 and TRBJ2-1, with a weak D call TRBD2 (6 bases). Germline V gene lookup returns CDR1 LNHNV and CDR2 YYDKDF (reference sequence). The CDR3 is 15 amino acids. The germline V and J ends were trimmed by 4 bases and 1 base, with 11 bases remaining between them. The full variable domain, in which reference TRBV15 and TRBJ2-1 provide the parts outside the CDR3, is DAMVIQNPRYQVTQFGKPVTLSCSQTLNHNVMYWYQQKSSQAPKLLFHYYDKDFNNEADTPDNFQSRRPNTSFCFLDIRSPGLGDTAMYLCATSIGSLSYNEQFFGPGTRLTVL.

The V call is TRBV6-1, the J call TRBJ2-7; tentatively, D is TRBD1 (5 bases). This CDR3 comprises 13 residues. The germline CDR1 and CDR2 sequences are MNHNS and SASEGT. Trimming left V 3 bases short and J 6 bases short, with 12 bases between. CDR3 amino acids: CASSDSGLSEQYF. The CDR3 DNA reads as TGTGCCAGCAGTGATTCAGGGCTCTCCGAGCAGTACTTC.

Ten or more counts support this clonotype. The chain joins TRBV4-3 to TRBJ2-3; 8 positions match TRBD1. This CDR3 is built from 15 residues. Germline loops: CDR1 LGHNA, CDR2 YSLEER. The V segment lost 1 base and the J segment 3 bases; nucleotides outside the gene matches: 3. The CDR3 spells CASSQARQGTDTQYF. The CDR3 bases are TGCGCCAGCAGCCAAGCCCGACAGGGGACAGATACGCAGTATTTT.

This clonotype was found a few times. The V and J genes are TRBV7-9 and TRBJ2-2; D is uncertain. From germline, CDR1 is SEHNR and CDR2 FQNEAQ (reference sequence). The CDR3 totals 14 residues. V was pared by 0 bases and J by 5 bases, with 7 bases between. CDR3 in DNA: TGTGCCAGCAGCTTAGCGGGAAGAACCGGGGAGCTGTTTTTT. This encodes CASSLAGRTGELFF. Full variable domain (rest looked up from reference TRBV7-9 and TRBJ2-2): DTGVSQNPRHKITKRGQNVTFRCDPISEHNRLYWYRQTLGQGPEFLTYFQNEAQLEKSRLLSDRFSAERPKGSFSTLEIQRTEQGDSAMYLCASSLAGRTGELFFGEGSRLTVL.

This clonotype was picked up a small number of times. V usage is TRBV7-9 and J usage is TRBJ2-7; 8 bases line up with TRBD1. V dropped 4 bases and J dropped 2; count of bases not matched to a gene: 7. The germline CDR1 and CDR2 sequences are SEHNR and FQNEAQ (reference sequence). The CDR3 sequence is 15 residues long. CDR3 in amino acids: CASSSRTGSPYEQYF. In nucleotides, the CDR3 is TGTGCCAGCAGCTCAAGGACAGGGAGTCCCTACGAGCAGTACTTC.

The chain couples TRBV7-6 to TRBJ1-2, with 7 bases lining up with TRBD1. The CDR3 is 13 residues long. The germline V gene has CDR1 SGHVS and CDR2 FNYEAQ. Trimming removed 3 bases from V and 8 bases from J; junction bases left unmatched: 6. Here the CDR3 DNA reads TGTGCCAGCAGCTTTGGGGGACAGACAGGCTACACCTTC. This sequence encodes CASSFGGQTGYTF.

The V call is TRBV19, the J call TRBJ2-7, with TRBD1 matching 10 bases. The germline CDR1 and CDR2 sequences are LNHDA and SQIVND (reference sequence). The CDR3 is 13 residues long. Trimming cost V 6 bases and J 1 base; bases outside gene matches: 0. DNA for the CDR3: TGTGCCAGTAGGGGACAGGGGTCCTACGAGCAGTACTTC. The encoded protein is CASRGQGSYEQYF.

This clonotype was seen a handful of times. The rearrangement links TRBV13 to TRBJ1-1; D possibly corresponds to TRBD1 (5 bases). CDR1 is PRHDT, CDR2 FYEKMQ, per germline (reference sequence). The CDR3 has 15 residues. V lost 0 bases, J lost 4 bases, and 12 bases lay in between. The CDR3 DNA follows: TGTGCCAGCAGCTTAGGCGGGACGGGAACCACTGAAGCTTTCTTT. This sequence encodes CASSLGGTGTTEAFF.

This chain links TRBV12-3 or TRBV12-4 with TRBJ1-1; TRBD1 is a possible D gene (5 bases). Trimming cost V 3 bases and J 4 bases, with 12 bases left between them. The CDR3 is 14 amino acids. In DNA form, the CDR3 reads TGTGCCAGCAGTTTGCAGGGTTTAGGCACTGAAGCTTTCTTT. Protein: CASSLQGLGTEAFF.

The sample holds a few counts of this clonotype. This sequence joins TRBV14 and TRBJ1-4; D remains ambiguous. Between the trimmed V and J ends, which lost 3 bases and 4 bases, there was a span of 9 bases. The CDR3 extends over 14 amino acids. CDR1 and CDR2 from the germline V gene are SGHDN and FVKESK. DNA of the CDR3: TGTGCCAGCAGCCACCGGGCCCTTAATGAAAAACTGTTTTTT. Protein product: CASSHRALNEKLFF.

This clonotype came up a few times. J is TRBJ2-7 and V is TRBV7-8, with 7 bases matching TRBD2. Germline V CDR1 and CDR2: SGHVS, FQNEAQ. The CDR3 extends over 17 amino acids. J was trimmed by 5 bases and V by 6 bases; bases with no gene match: 19. CDR3 coding DNA: TGTGCCAGCAGTTACTCGAGGGAGGGACCCTCTAGTGACGAGCAGTACTTC. Translation: CASSYSREGPSSDEQYF.

Worth noting for this clonotype: Here the CDR3 omits its conserved ending phenylalanine or tryptophan, so a read error is the likely source. The rearrangement uses TRBV7-9 and TRBJ2-7; 8 nucleotides agree with TRBD2. Per the germline V gene, CDR1 is SEHNR and CDR2 is FQNEAQ (reference sequence). V was clipped by 1 base and J by 3 bases; unmatched bases: 8. The CDR3 spans 16 residues. The DNA of the CDR3 is TGTGCCAGCAGCTTAGTCCGGGGGGGGGATTTCTACGAGCAGTACTTA. It specifies CASSLVRGGDFYEQYL.

This chain joins TRBV6-2 or TRBV6-3 and TRBJ1-1, with a weak D call TRBD1 (6 bases). The CDR3 extends over 14 amino acids. The germline V gene has CDR1 MNHEY and CDR2 SVGEGT. V was cut by 2 bases and J by 1 base, with 8 bases left in between. The CDR3 spells CASSYLQGNTEAFF. The DNA for the CDR3 is TGTGCCAGCAGTTACCTACAGGGGAACACTGAAGCTTTCTTT.

The chain employs TRBV4-2 and TRBJ2-7; D tentatively fits TRBD1 or TRBD2 (5 bases each). The germline V gene encodes CDR1 LGHNA and CDR2 YNFKEQ. The CDR3 covers 14 residues. Trimming shortened V by 1 base and J by 5 bases, and 12 bases separated the two germline ends. CDR3 sequence (DNA): TGTGCCAGCAGCCAAGGAGAGGGGATAGACGAGCAGTACTTC. This translates into CASSQGEGIDEQYF.

This sequence joins TRBV2 and TRBJ2-5, with a weak D call TRBD1 (8 bases). The germline V gene has CDR1 SNHLY and CDR2 FYNNEI. This CDR3 has 17 residues. CDR3 in DNA: TGTGCGCCCCTAGGCTACAGGGGGGGTTTTTCACAAGAGACCCAGTACTTC. This encodes CAPLGYRGGFSQETQYF.

There are a few counts of this clonotype. The chain uses TRBV20-1 and TRBJ2-7, with 7 bases identical to TRBD2. With V trimmed by 6 bases and J by 2 bases, 16 bases remained unmatched. The germline V gene encodes CDR1 DFQATT and CDR2 SNEGSKA (reference sequence). The CDR3 contains 16 residues. DNA for the CDR3: TGCAGTGCCACCGAGGAGGAAGTAGCGGGCCCCTACGAGCAGTACTTC. It codes for CSATEEEVAGPYEQYF.

This clonotype was picked up many times. The chain carries TRBV6-1 and TRBJ2-7; D unresolved. Trimming cost V 6 bases and J 3 bases, with 9 bases left between them. CDR1 MNHNS and CDR2 SASEGT come from the germline V gene. This CDR3 has 12 residues. Here the CDR3 reads CASSQDRYEQYF. CDR3 coding DNA: TGTGCCAGCAGCCAGGACCGCTACGAGCAGTACTTC.

The DNA for the CDR3 is TGCAGTGCTAGAGATGACAACGAGGTCTACGAGCAGTACTTC. Protein: CSARDDNEVYEQYF. The chain recombines TRBV20-1 with TRBJ2-7; the D is unclear. Germline V CDR1 and CDR2: DFQATT, SNEGSKA (reference sequence). V lost 0 bases and J lost 3, with 12 bases in between. CDR3 length: 14 residues.